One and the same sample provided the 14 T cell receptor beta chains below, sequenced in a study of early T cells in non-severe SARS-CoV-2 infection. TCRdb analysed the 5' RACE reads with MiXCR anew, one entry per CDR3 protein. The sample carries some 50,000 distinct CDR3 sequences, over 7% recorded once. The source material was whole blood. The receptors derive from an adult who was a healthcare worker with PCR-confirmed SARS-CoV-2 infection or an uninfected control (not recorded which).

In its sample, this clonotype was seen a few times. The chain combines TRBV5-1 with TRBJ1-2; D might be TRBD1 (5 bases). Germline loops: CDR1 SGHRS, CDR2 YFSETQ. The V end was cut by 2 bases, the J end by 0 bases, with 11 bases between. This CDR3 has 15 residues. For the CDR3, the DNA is TGCGCCAGCAGCTTAGGGACGGCAGCTAACTATGGCTACACCTTC. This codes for CASSLGTAANYGYTF. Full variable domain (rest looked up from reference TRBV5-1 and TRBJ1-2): KAGVTQTPRYLIKTRGQQVTLSCSPISGHRSVSWYQQTPGQGLQFLFEYFSETQRNKGNFPGRFSGRQFSNSRSEMNVSTLELGDSALYLCASSLGTAANYGYTFGSGTRLTVV.

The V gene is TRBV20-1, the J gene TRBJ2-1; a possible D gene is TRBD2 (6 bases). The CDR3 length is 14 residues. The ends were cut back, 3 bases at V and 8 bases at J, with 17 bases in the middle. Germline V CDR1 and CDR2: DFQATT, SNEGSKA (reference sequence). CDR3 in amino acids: CSASQGGGGDEQFF. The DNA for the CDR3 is TGCAGTGCTAGTCAGGGAGGAGGCGGTGATGAGCAGTTCTTC.

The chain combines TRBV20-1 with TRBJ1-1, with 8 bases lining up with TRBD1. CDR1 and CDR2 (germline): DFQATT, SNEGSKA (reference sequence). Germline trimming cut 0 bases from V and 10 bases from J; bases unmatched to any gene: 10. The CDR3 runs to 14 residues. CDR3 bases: TGCAGTGCTAGAGACCGGACAGGGACCTTTGGAGCTTTCTTT. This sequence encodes CSARDRTGTFGAFF.

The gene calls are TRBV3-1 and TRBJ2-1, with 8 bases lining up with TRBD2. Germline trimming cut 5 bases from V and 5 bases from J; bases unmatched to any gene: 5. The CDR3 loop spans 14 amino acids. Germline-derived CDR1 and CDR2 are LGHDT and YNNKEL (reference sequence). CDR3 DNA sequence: TGTGCCAGCAGCTTCCGACTAGCGAACAATGAGCAGTTCTTC. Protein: CASSFRLANNEQFF.

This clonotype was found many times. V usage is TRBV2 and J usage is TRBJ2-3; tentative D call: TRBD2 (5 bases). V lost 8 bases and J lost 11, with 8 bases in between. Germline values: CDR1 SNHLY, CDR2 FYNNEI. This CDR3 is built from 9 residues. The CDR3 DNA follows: TGTGCCAGCGGAGGTGGGCAGTATTTT. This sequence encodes CASGGGQYF.

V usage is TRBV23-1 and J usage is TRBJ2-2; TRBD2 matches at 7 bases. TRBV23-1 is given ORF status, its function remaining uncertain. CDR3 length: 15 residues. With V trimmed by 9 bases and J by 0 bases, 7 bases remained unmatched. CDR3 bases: TGCGCCAGGACCGAGGGACTACCGAACACCGGGGAGCTGTTTTTT. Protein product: CARTEGLPNTGELFF.

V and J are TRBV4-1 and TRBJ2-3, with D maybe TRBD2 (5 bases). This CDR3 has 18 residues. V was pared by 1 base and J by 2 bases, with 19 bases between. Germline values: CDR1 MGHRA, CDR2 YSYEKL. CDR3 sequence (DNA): TGCGCCAGCAGCCAAGTCGGCAGAGGAGGCGGGTTCACAGATACGCAGTATTTT. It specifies CASSQVGRGGGFTDTQYF.

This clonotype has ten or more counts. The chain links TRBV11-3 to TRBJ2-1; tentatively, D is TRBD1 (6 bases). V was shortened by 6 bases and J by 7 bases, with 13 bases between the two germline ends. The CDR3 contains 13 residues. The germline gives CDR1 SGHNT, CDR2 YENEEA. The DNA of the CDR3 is TGTGCCAGCAGATCGGACAGAGGGAATGAGCAGTTCTTC. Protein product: CASRSDRGNEQFF.

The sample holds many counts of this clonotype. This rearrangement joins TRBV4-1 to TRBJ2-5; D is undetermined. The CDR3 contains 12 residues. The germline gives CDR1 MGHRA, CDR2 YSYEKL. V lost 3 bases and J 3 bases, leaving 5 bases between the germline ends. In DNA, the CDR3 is TGCGCCAGCAGCCACATTAAAGAGACCCAGTACTTC. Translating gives CASSHIKETQYF.

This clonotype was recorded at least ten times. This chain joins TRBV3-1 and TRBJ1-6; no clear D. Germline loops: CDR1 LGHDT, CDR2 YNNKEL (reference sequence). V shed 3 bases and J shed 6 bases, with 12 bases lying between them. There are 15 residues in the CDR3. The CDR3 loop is CASSHRRTSNSPLHF. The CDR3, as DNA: TGTGCCAGCAGCCATAGACGGACTAGTAATTCACCCCTCCACTTT.

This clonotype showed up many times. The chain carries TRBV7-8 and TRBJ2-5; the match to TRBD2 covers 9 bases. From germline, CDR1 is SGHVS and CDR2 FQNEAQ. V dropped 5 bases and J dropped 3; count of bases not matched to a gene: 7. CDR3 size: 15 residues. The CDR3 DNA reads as TGTGCCAGCAGCCCCAGACTAGCGGAGAAAGAGACCCAGTACTTC. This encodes CASSPRLAEKETQYF.

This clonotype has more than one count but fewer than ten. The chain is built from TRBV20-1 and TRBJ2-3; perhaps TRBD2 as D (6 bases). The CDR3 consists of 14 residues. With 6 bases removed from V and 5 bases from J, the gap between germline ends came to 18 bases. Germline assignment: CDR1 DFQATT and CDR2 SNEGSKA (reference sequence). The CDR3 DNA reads TGCAGTGCCTCCCCGGGGACTGATCTAGATACGCAGTATTTT. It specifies CSASPGTDLDTQYF.

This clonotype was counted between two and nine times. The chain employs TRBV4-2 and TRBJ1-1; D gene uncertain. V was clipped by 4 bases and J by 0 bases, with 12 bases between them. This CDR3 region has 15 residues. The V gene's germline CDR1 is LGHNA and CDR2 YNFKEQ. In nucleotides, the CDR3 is TGTGCCAGCAGCCTCGACCAATCCATGAACACTGAAGCTTTCTTT. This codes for CASSLDQSMNTEAFF.

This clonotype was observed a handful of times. CDR3 nucleotides: TGTGCCAGCAGTGCCCCGGGACAGGGGGTAGAAGGCTACACCTTC. It codes for CASSAPGQGVEGYTF. The chain couples TRBV12-3 or TRBV12-4 to TRBJ1-2, with TRBD1 matching 11 bases. Germline trimming cut 5 bases from V and 8 bases from J; bases unmatched to any gene: 10. CDR3 length: 15 residues.